This entry features one T cell receptor (beta chain) sequence. What it recognizes is unknown. The RNA input was about 0.5 to 1 ug, and it was reverse transcribed with random hexamers. TCRdb redid the calling of the immunoSEQ multiplex PCR reads with MiXCR, one entry per CDR3 protein. The table shows around 280,000 distinct CDR3 sequences, with approximately 90% occurring only once. This sample was included in a study of CD8 T cells in Susac syndrome. Whole-study results and caveats: In its TCR sequencing and HLA analysis, the study acknowledged that the number of individuals was relatively small.

V was pared by 3 bases and J by 6 bases, with 7 bases between. The CDR3 sequence is 12 residues long. The sequencing sample was made of CD4+ T cells from PBMCs. The sequence was obtained from a human donor with multiple sclerosis. This chain connects TRBV12-3 or TRBV12-4 to TRBJ2-3; perhaps TRBD2 as D (5 bases). The CDR3 protein is CASSLREDTQYF. The CDR3 coding sequence is TGTGCCAGCAGTTTGAGGGAGGATACGCAGTATTTT.